This passage covers 2 T cell receptor beta chains from one sample sequenced in a study of OX40 agonist ivuxolimab in advanced cancers. Assay used: immunoSEQ multiplex PCR; TCRdb lists only in-frame clones, some missing. This sample has 46,000 or so clones, with roughly 90% found just once. The input for sequencing was CD4+ or CD8+ T cells sorted from blood, taken in a trial of the OX40 agonist ivuxolimab. The origin of the receptors is an adult with an advanced solid tumor such as melanoma, head and neck, liver or kidney cancer.

V and J are TRBV9 and TRBJ1-1; D gene unclear. The CDR3 extends over 14 amino acids. The ends were cut back, 4 bases at V and 0 bases at J, with 10 bases in the middle. Germline V CDR1 and CDR2: SGDLS, YYNGEE. The CDR3 protein is CASSSGEVNTEAFF. CDR3 coding DNA: TGTGCCAGCAGCTCGGGAGAGGTGAACACTGAAGCTTTCTTT. Using reference TRBV9 and TRBJ1-1 for the parts outside the CDR3, the full variable domain is DSGVTQTPKHLITATGQRVTLRCSPRSGDLSVYWYQQSLDQGLQFLIQYYNGEERAKGNILERFSAQQFPDLHSELNLSSLELGDSALYFCASSSGEVNTEAFFGQGTRLTVV.

The rearrangement joins TRBV29-1 to TRBJ2-7; TRBD2 is a possible D gene (6 bases). Germline CDR1 is SQVTM and CDR2 is ANQGSEA. With 0 bases removed from V and 6 bases from J, the gap between germline ends came to 9 bases. This CDR3 is 12 amino acids long. The CDR3 coding sequence is TGCAGCGTTGAAGAGGGGGGAAGCGAGCAGTACTTC. Its protein is CSVEEGGSEQYF.